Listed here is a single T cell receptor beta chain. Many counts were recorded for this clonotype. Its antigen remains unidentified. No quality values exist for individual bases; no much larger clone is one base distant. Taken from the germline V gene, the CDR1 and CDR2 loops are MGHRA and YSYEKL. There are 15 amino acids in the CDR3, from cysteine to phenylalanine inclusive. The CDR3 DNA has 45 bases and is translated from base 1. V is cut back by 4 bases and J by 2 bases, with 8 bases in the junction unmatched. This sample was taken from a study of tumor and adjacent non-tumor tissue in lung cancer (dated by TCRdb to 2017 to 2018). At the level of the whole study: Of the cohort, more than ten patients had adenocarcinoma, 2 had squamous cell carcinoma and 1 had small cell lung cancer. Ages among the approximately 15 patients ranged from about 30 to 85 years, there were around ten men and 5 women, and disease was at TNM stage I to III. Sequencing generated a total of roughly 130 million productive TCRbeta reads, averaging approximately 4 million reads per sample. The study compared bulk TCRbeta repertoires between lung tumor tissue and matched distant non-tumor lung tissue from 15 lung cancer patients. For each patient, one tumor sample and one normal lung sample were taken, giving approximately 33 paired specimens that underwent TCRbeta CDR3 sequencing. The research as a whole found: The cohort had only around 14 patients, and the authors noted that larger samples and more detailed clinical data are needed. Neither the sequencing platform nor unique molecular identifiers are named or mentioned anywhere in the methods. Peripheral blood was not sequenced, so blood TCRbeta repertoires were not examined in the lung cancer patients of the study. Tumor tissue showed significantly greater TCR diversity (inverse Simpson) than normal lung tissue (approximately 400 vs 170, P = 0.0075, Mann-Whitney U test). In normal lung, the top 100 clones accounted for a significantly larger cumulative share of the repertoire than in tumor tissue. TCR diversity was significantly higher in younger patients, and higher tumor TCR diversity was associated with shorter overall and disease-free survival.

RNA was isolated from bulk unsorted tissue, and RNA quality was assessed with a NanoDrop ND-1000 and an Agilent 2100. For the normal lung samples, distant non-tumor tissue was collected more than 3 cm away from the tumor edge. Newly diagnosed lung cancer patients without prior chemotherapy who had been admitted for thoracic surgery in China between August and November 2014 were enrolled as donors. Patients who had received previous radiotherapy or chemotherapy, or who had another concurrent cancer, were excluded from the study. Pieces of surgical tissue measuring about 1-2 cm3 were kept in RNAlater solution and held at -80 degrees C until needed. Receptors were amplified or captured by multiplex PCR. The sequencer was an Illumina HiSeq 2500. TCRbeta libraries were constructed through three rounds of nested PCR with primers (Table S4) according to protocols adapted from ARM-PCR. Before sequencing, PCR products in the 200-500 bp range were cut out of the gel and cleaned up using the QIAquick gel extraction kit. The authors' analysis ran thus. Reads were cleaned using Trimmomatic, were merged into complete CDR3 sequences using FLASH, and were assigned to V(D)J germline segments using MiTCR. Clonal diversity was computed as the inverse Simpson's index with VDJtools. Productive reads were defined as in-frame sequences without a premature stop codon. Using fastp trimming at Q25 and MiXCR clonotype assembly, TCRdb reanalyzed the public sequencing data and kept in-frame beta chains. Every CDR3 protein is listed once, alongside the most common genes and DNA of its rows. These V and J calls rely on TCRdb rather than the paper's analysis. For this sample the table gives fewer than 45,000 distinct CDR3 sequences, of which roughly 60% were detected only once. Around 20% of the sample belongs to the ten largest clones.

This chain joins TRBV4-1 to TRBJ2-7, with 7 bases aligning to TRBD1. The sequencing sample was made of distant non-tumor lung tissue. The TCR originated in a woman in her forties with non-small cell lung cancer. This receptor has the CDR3 CASSRDSLNPYEQYF. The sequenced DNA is TGCGCCAGCAGCCGGGACAGCTTAAATCCCTACGAGCAGTACTTC.